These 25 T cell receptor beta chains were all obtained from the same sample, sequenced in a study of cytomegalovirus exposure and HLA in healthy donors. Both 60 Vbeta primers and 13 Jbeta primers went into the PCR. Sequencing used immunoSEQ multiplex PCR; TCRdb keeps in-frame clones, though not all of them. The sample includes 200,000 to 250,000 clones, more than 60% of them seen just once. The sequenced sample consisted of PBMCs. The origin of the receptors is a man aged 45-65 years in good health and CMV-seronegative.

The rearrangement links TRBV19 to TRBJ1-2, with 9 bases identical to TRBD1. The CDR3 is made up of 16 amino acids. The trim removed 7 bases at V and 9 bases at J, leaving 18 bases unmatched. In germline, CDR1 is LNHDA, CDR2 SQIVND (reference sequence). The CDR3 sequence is CASTEVTGGIVRRYTF. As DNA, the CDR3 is TGTGCCAGTACCGAAGTGACAGGGGGAATTGTAAGGCGCTACACCTTC.

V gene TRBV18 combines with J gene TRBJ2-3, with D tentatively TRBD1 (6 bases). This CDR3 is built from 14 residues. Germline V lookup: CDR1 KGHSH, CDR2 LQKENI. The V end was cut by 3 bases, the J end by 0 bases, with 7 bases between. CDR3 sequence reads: CASSPDSSTDTQYF. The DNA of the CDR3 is TGTGCCAGCTCACCGGACAGTAGCACAGATACGCAGTATTTT.

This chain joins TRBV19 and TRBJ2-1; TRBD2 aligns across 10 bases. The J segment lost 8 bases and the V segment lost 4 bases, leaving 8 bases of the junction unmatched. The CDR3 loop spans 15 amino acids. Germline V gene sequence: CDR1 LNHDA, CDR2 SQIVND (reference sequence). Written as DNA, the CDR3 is TGTGCCAGTAGTAAGGAGCGGGAGGGCCGGGATGAGCAGTTCTTC. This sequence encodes CASSKEREGRDEQFF.

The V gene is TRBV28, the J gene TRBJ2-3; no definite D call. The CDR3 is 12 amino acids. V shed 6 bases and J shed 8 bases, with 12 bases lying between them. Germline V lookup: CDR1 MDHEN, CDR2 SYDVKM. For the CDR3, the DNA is TGTGCCAGCAGCTTACAAGGAGTTACGCAGTATTTT. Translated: CASSLQGVTQYF.

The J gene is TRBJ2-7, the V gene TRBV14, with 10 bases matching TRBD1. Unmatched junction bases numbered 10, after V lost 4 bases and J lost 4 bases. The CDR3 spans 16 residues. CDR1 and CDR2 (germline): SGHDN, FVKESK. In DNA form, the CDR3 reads TGTGCCAGCAGCCGAGCCGGGACAGGGGTCCATTACGAGCAGTACTTC. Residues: CASSRAGTGVHYEQYF.

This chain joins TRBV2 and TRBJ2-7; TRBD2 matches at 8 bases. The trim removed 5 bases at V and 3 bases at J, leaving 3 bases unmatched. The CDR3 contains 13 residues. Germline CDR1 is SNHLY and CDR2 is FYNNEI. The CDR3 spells CASSTGLGYEQYF. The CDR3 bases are TGTGCCAGCAGTACGGGACTAGGCTACGAGCAGTACTTC.

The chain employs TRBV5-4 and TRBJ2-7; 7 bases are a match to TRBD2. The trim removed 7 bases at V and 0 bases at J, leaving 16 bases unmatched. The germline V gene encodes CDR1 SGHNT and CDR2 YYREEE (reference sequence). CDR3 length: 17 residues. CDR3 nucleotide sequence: TGTGCCAGCCAACTTCGGGAGCGAGCGGGAATCTCCTACGAGCAGTACTTC. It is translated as CASQLRERAGISYEQYF.

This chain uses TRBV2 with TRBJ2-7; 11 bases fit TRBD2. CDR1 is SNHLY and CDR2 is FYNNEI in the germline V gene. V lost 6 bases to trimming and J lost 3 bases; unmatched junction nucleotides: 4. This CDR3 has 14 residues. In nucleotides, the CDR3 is TGTGCCAGCAGGGGGGGACTAGCGGACTACGAGCAGTACTTC. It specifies CASRGGLADYEQYF.

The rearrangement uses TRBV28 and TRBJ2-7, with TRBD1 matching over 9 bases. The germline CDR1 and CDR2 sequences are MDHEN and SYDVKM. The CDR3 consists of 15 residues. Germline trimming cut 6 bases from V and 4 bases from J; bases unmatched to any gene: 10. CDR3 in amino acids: CASSPTGTGSYEQYF. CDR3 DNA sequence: TGTGCCAGCAGCCCCACCGGGACAGGGTCTTACGAGCAGTACTTC.

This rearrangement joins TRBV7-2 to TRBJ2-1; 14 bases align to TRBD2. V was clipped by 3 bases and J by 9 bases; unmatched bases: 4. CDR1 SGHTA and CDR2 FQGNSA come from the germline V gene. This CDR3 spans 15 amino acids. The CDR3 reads CASSFLGLAGGEQFF. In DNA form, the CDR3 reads TGTGCCAGCAGCTTCCTAGGACTAGCGGGAGGTGAGCAGTTCTTC.

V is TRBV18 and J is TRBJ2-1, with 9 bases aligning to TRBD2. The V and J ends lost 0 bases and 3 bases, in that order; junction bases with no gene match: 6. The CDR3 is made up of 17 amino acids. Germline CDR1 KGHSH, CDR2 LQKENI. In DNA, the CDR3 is TGTGCCAGCTCACCACCGGGCCTAGCGGGGAACTACAATGAGCAGTTCTTC. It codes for CASSPPGLAGNYNEQFF.

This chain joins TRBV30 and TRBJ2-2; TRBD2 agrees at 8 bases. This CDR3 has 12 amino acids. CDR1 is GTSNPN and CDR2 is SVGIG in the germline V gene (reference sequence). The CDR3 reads CLAGSNTGELFF. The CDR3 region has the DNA TGTTTAGCGGGGTCGAACACCGGGGAGCTGTTTTTT.

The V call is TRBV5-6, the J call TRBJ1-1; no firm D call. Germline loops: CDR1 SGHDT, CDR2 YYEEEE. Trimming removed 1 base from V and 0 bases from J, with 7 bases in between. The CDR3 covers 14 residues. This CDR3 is CASSLRRLNTEAFF. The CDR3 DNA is TGTGCCAGCAGCTTGAGGAGGCTGAACACTGAAGCTTTCTTT. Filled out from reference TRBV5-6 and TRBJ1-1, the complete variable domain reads DAGVTQSPTHLIKTRGQQVTLRCSPKSGHDTVSWYQQALGQGPQFIFQYYEEEERQRGNFPDRFSGHQFPNYSSELNVNALLLGDSALYLCASSLRRLNTEAFFGQGTRLTVV.

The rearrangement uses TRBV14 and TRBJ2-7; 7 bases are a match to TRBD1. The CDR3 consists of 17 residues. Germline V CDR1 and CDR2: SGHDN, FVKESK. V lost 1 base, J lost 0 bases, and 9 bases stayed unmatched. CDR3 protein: CASSQGWEAGGSYEQYF. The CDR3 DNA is TGTGCCAGCAGCCAAGGATGGGAAGCAGGGGGCTCCTACGAGCAGTACTTC. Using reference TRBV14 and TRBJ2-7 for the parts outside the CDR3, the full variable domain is EAGVTQFPSHSVIEKGQTVTLRCDPISGHDNLYWYRRVMGKEIKFLLHFVKESKQDESGMPNNRFLAERTGGTYSTLKVQPAELEDSGVYFCASSQGWEAGGSYEQYFGPGTRLTVT.

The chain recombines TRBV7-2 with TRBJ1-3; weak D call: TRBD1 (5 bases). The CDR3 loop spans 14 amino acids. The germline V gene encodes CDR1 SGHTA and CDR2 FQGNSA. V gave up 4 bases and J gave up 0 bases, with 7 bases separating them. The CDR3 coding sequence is TGTGCCAGCAGCTCCGGGGGCTCTGGAAACACCATATATTTT. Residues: CASSSGGSGNTIYF.

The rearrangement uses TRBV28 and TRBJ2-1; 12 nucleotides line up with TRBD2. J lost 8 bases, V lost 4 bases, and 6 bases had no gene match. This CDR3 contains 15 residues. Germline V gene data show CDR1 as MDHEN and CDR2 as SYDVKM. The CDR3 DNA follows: TGTGCCAGCAGTTCACTAGCGGGAGGTAAGGATGAGCAGTTCTTC. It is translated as CASSSLAGGKDEQFF.

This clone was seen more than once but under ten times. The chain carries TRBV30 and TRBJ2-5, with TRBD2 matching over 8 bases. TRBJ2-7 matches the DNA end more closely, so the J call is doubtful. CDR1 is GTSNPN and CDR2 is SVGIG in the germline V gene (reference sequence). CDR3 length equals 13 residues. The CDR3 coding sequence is TGTGCCTGGAATACGGGAGGGCCAAACGAGCAGTACTTC. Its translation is CAWNTGGPNEQYF.

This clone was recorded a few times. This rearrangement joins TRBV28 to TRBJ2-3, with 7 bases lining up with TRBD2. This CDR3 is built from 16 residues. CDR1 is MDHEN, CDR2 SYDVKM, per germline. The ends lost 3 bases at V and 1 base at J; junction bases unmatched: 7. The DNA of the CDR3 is TGTGCCAGCAGTTTTCTCGGCGGGAGACGCACAGATACGCAGTATTTT. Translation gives CASSFLGGRRTDTQYF.

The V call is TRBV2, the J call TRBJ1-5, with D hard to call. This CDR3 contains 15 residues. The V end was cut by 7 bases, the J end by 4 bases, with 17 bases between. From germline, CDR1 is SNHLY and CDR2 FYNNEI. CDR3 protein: CASTPVGTGNQPQHF. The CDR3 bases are TGTGCCAGCACCCCAGTTGGAACCGGGAATCAGCCCCAGCATTTT.

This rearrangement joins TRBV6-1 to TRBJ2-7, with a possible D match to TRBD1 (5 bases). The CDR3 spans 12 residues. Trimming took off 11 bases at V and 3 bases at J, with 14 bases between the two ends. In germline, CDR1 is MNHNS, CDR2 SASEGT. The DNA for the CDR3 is TGTGCCGCCGAGGAAGACAGCTACGAGCAGTACTTC. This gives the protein CAAEEDSYEQYF.

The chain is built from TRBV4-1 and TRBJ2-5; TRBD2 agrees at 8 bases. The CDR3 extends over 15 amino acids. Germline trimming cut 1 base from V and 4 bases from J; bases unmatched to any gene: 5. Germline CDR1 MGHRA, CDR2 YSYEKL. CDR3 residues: CASSQVSLAGETQYF. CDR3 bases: TGCGCCAGCAGCCAAGTGTCCCTAGCGGGAGAGACCCAGTACTTC.

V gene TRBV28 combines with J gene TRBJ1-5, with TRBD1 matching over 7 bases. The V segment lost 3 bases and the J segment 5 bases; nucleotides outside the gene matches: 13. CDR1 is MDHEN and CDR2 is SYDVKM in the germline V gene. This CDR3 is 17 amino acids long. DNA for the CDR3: TGTGCCAGCAGTTTCACAGGGACAGACATAAGGTATCAGCCCCAGCATTTT. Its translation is CASSFTGTDIRYQPQHF.

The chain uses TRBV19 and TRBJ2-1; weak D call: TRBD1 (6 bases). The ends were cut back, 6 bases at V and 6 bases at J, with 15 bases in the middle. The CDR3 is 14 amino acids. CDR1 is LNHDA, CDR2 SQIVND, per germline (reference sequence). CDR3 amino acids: CASRDRRPLNEQFF. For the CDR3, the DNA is TGTGCCAGTAGAGACAGGCGTCCCCTCAATGAGCAGTTCTTC.

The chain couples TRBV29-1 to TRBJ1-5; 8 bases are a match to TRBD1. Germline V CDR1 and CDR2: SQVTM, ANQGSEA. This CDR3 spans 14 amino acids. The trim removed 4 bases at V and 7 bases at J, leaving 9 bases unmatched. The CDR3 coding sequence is TGCAGCGTTGGCTTTGGACAGGGACGGCAGCCCCAGCATTTT. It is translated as CSVGFGQGRQPQHF.

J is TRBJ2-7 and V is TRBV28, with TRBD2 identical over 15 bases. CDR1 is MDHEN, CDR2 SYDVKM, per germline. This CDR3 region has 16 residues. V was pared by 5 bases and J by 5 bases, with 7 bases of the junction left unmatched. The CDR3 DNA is TGTGCCAGCAGTCCTGGGACTAGCGGGAGGAAGAACGAGCAGTACTTC. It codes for CASSPGTSGRKNEQYF.